A single sample gave rise to the 7 T cell receptor beta chains below, sequenced in a study of OX40 agonist ivuxolimab in advanced cancers. The protocol was immunoSEQ multiplex PCR, while the TCRdb copy is restricted to in-frame clones and leaves out a portion. The repertoire holds fewer than 85,000 clones, 70% to 90% seen once, with around 1.8% in the top ten. This specimen was CD4+ or CD8+ T cells sorted from blood, taken in a trial of the OX40 agonist ivuxolimab. These receptors all stem from an adult with an advanced solid tumor such as melanoma, head and neck, liver or kidney cancer.

This clone occurred a few times. CDR3 loop: CASGGTLNTEAFF. The CDR3 coding sequence is TGTGCCAGTGGGGGGACACTGAACACTGAAGCTTTCTTT. The chain has TRBV19 and TRBJ1-1; D is perhaps TRBD1 (6 bases). V lost 8 bases and J lost 0, with 10 bases in between. This CDR3 has 13 amino acids. Germline CDR1 reads LNHDA; CDR2 reads SQIVND (reference sequence).

The genes are TRBV4-2 and TRBJ1-1; D ambiguous. V lost 1 base, J lost 0 bases, and 12 bases lay in between. Germline CDR1 reads LGHNA; CDR2 reads YNFKEQ. The CDR3 has 16 amino acids. CDR3 nucleotides: TGTGCCAGCAGCCAAGGTTTCGCGGTTATGAACACTGAAGCTTTCTTT. This gives the protein CASSQGFAVMNTEAFF.

The J gene is TRBJ2-1, the V gene TRBV29-1; 10 bases line up with TRBD2. CDR1 SQVTM and CDR2 ANQGSEA come from the germline V gene. J lost 10 bases, V lost 3 bases, and 9 bases had no gene match. CDR3 length: 14 residues. The CDR3 reads CSVDFTSGKREQFF. The CDR3 DNA reads as TGCAGCGTTGATTTTACTAGCGGGAAGAGGGAGCAGTTCTTC.

V is TRBV19 and J is TRBJ2-3; D gene uncertain. The CDR3 is 13 residues long. Germline-derived CDR1 and CDR2 are LNHDA and SQIVND (reference sequence). V was cut by 5 bases and J by 5 bases, with 11 bases left in between. The CDR3 DNA follows: TGTGCCAGTAGTTTTCGGCCACAAGATACGCAGTATTTT. Translated, it gives CASSFRPQDTQYF.

The chain is built from TRBV5-5 and TRBJ1-6; D gene unclear. This CDR3 spans 14 amino acids. With 4 bases removed from V and 4 bases from J, the gap between germline ends came to 9 bases. Per the germline V gene, CDR1 is SGHKS and CDR2 is YYEKEE (reference sequence). The CDR3 region has the DNA TGTGCCAGCAGCGCCCAGGTTTATAATTCACCCCTCCACTTT. Amino acids: CASSAQVYNSPLHF. Variable domain in full (rest from reference TRBV5-5 and TRBJ1-6): DAGVTQSPTHLIKTRGQQVTLRCSPISGHKSVSWYQQVLGQGPQFIFQYYEKEERGRGNFPDRFSARQFPNYSSELNVNALLLGDSALYLCASSAQVYNSPLHFGNGTRLTVT.

The genes are TRBV5-4 and TRBJ2-7; 10 nucleotides line up with TRBD2. The V gene's germline CDR1 is SGHNT and CDR2 YYREEE (reference sequence). With 2 bases clipped from V and 4 bases from J, the junction kept 3 bases outside the gene matches. CDR3 length equals 14 residues. The CDR3 is CASSFGLAAYEQYF. The CDR3 coding sequence is TGTGCCAGCAGCTTTGGACTAGCGGCTTACGAGCAGTACTTC. The full variable domain, completed using reference TRBV5-4 and TRBJ2-7, is ETGVTQSPTHLIKTRGQQVTLRCSSQSGHNTVSWYQQALGQGPQFIFQYYREEENGRGNFPPRFSGLQFPNYSSELNVNALELDDSALYLCASSFGLAAYEQYFGPGTRLTVT.

This clone was seen a handful of times. This chain uses TRBV7-9 with TRBJ1-2; a weak D match, TRBD1 (6 bases). The CDR3 has 15 residues. The ends were cut back, 5 bases at V and 6 bases at J, with 19 bases in the middle. CDR1 and CDR2 from the germline V gene are SEHNR and FQNEAQ (reference sequence). CDR3 residues: CASSGLFGGADGYTF. CDR3 nucleotide sequence: TGTGCCAGCAGCGGGCTGTTTGGGGGCGCGGATGGCTACACCTTC.